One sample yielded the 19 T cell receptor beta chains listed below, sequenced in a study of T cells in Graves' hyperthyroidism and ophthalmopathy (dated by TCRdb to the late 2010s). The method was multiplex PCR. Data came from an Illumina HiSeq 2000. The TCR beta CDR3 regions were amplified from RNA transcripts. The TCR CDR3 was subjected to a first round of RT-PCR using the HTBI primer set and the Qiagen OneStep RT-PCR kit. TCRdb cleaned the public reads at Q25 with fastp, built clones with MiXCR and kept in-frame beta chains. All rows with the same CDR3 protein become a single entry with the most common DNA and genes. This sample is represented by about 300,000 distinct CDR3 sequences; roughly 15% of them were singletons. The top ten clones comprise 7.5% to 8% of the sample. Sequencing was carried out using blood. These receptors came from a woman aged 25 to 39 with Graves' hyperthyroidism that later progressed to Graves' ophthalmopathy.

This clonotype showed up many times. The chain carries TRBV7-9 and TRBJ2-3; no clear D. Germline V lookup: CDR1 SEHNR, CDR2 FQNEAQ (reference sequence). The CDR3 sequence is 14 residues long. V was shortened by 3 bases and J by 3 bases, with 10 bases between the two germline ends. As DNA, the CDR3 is TGTGCCAGCAGCTTCAGCCTAGGGACAGATACGCAGTATTTT. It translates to CASSFSLGTDTQYF.

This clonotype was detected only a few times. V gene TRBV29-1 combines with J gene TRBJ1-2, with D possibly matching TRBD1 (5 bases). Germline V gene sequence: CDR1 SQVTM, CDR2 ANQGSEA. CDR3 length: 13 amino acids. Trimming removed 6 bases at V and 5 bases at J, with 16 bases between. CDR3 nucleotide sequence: TGCAGCGTCGACGTGCCGGGACGGTATGGCTACACCTTC. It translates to CSVDVPGRYGYTF.

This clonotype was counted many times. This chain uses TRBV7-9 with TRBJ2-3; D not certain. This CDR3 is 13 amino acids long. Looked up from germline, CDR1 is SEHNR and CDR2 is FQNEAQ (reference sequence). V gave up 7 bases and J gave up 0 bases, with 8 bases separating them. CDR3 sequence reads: CASIPKSTDTQYF. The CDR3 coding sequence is TGTGCCAGCATCCCTAAGAGCACAGATACGCAGTATTTT.

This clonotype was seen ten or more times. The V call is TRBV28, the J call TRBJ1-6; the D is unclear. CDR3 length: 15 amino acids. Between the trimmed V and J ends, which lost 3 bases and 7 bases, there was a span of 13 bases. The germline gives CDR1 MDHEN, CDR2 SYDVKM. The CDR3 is CASSLGNVGNSPLHF. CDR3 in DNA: TGTGCCAGCAGTTTGGGCAACGTGGGGAATTCACCCCTCCACTTT.

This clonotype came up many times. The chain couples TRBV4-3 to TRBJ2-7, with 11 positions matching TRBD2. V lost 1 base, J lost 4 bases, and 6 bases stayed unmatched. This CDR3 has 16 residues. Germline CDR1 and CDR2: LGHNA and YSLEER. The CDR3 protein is CASSQGVSGRAYEQYF. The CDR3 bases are TGCGCCAGCAGCCAAGGCGTTAGCGGGAGGGCTTACGAGCAGTACTTC.

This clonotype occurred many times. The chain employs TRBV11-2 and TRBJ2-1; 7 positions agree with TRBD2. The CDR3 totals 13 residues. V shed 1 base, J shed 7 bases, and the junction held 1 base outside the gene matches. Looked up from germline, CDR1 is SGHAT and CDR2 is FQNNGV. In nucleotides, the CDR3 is TGTGCCAGCAGCTTAGGGACTAGTAATGAGCAGTTCTTC. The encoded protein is CASSLGTSNEQFF.

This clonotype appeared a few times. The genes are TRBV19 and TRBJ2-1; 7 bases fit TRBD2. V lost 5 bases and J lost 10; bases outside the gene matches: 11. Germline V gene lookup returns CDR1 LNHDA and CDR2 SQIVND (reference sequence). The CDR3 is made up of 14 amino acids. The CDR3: CASSPGGLPTEQFF. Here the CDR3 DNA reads TGTGCCAGTAGTCCGGGGGGACTTCCGACGGAGCAGTTCTTC. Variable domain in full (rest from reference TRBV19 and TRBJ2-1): DGGITQSPKYLFRKEGQNVTLSCEQNLNHDAMYWYRQDPGQGLRLIYYSQIVNDFQKGDIAEGYSVSREKKESFPLTVTSAQKNPTAFYLCASSPGGLPTEQFFGPGTRLTVL.

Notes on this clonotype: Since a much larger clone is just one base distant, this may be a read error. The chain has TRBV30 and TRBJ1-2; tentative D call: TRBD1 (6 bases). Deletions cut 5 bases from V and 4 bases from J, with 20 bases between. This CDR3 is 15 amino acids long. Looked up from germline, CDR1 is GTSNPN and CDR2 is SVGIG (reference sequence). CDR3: CAWARQHRESYGYTF. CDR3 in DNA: TGTGCCTGGGCACGCCAACACAGGGAAAGCTATGGCTACACCTTC.

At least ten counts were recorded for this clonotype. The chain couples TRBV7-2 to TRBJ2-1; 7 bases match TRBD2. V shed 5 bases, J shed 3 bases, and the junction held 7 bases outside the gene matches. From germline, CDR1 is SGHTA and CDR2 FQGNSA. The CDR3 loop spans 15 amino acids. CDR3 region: CASSLLADNYNEQFF. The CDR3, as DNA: TGTGCCAGCAGCCTCCTAGCGGATAACTACAATGAGCAGTTCTTC.

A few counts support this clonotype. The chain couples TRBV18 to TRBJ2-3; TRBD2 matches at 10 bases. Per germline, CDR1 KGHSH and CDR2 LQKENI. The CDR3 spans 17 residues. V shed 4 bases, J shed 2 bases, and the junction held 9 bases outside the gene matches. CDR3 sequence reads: CASSRPRGTSDTDTQYF. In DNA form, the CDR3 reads TGTGCCAGCTCACGCCCGAGAGGGACTAGCGACACAGATACGCAGTATTTT.

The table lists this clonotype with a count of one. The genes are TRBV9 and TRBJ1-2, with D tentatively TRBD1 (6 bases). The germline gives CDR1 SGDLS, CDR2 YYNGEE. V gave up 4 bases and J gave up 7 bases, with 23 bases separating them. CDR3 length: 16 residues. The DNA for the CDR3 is TGTGCCAGCAGCCCCGGGGGCCACGGACCCGAGGGTGGCTACACCTTC. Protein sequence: CASSPGGHGPEGGYTF. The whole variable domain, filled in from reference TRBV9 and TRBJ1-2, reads DSGVTQTPKHLITATGQRVTLRCSPRSGDLSVYWYQQSLDQGLQFLIQYYNGEERAKGNILERFSAQQFPDLHSELNLSSLELGDSALYFCASSPGGHGPEGGYTFGSGTRLTVV.

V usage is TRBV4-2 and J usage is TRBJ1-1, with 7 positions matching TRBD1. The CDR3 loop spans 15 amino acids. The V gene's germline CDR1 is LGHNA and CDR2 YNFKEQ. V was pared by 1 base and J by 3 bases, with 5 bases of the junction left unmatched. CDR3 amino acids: CASSQVPTGYTEAFF. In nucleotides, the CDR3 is TGTGCCAGCAGCCAAGTCCCGACAGGGTACACTGAAGCTTTCTTT.

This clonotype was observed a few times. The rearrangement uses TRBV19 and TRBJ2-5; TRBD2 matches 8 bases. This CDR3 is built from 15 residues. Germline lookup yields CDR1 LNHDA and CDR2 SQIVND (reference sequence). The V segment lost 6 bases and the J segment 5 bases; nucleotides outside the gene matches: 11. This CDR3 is CASSPTSAGGETQYF. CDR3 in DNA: TGTGCCAGTAGCCCGACTAGCGCCGGTGGGGAGACCCAGTACTTC.

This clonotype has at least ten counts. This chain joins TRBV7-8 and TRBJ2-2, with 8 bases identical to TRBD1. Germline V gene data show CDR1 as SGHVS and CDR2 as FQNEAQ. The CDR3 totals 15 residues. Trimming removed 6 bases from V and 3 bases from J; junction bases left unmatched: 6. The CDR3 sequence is CASRAGTGYTGELFF. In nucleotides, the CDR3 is TGTGCCAGCAGGGCCGGGACAGGATACACCGGGGAGCTGTTTTTT.

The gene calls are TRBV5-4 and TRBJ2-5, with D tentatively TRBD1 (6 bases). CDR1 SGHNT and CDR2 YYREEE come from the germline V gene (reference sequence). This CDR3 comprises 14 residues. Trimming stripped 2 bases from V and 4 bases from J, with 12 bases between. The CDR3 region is CASSLTGMAETQYF. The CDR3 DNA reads TGTGCCAGCAGCTTAACAGGGATGGCAGAGACCCAGTACTTC.

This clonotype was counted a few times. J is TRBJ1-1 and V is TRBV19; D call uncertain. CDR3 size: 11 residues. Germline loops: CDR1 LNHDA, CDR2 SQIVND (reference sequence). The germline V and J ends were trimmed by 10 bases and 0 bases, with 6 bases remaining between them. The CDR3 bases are TGTGCCACGAGAATGAACACTGAAGCTTTCTTT. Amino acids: CATRMNTEAFF.

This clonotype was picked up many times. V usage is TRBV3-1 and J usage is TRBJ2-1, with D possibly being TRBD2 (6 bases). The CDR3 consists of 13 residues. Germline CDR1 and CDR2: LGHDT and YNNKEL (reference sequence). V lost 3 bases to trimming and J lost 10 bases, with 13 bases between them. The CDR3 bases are TGTGCCAGCAGCCAGGAGTGGCGGGGAGAGCAGTTCTTC. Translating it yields CASSQEWRGEQFF.

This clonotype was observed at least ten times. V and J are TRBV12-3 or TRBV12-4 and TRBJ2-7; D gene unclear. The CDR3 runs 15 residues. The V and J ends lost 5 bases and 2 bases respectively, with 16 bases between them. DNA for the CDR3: TGTGCCAGCAGTACCACTGACAAATATCCCTACGAGCAGTACTTC. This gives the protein CASSTTDKYPYEQYF.

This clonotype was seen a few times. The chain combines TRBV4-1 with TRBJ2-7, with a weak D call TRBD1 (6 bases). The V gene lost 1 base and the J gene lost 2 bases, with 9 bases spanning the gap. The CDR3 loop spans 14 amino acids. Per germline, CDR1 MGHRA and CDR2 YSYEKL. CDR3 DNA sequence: TGCGCCAGCAGCCAAGGGAGGACAGCCTACGAGCAGTACTTC. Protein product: CASSQGRTAYEQYF.